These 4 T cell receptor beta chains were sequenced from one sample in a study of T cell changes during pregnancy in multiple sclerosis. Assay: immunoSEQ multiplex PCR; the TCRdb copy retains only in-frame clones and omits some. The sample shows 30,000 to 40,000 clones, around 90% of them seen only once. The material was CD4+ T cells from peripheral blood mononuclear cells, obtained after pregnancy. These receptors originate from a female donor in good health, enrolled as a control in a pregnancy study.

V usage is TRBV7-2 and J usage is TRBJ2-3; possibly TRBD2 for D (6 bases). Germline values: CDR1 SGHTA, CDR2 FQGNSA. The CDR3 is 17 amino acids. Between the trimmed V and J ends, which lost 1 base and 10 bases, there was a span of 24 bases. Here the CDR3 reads CASSLVGGDSAGLAQYF. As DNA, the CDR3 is TGTGCCAGCAGCTTAGTAGGTGGGGACTCGGCAGGGTTGGCGCAGTATTTT.

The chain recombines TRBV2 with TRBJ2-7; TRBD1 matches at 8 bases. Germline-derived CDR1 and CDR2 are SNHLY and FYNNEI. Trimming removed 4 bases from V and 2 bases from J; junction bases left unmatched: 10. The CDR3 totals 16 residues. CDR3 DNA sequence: TGTGCCAGCAGTGGTCCTCAGGACAGGGTGCCCTACGAGCAGTACTTC. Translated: CASSGPQDRVPYEQYF.

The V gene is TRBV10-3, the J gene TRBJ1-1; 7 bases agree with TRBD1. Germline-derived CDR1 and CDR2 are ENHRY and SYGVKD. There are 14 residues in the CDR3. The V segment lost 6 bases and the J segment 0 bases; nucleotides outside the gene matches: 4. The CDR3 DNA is TGTGCCATCAGCGAGGGACAGATGAACACTGAAGCTTTCTTT. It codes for CAISEGQMNTEAFF.

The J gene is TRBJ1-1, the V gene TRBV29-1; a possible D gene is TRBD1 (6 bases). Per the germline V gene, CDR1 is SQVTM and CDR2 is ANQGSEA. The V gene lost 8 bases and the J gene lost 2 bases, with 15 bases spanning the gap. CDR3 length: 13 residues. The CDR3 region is CSTTRDTNTEAFF. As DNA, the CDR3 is TGCAGCACCACCCGGGACACAAACACTGAAGCTTTCTTT.